What follows is one T cell receptor (beta chain) and its context. Participant ages covered about 18 to 100 years across around 25 US areas. Sequenced by immunoSEQ multiplex PCR; TCRdb stores in-frame clones only, minus some. The sample lists approximately 230,000 clones; around 84% were seen once. These data are taken from a study of blood T cell repertoires in COVID-19. After removal of 9 bases from V and 4 bases from J, the junction contained 7 bases not matched to a gene. The germline gives CDR1 KGHDR, CDR2 SFDVKD. The CDR3 consists of 14 residues. The sequenced sample consisted of PBMCs or T cells enriched from blood (not recorded which). The gene calls are TRBV24-1 and TRBJ1-1; 10 bases align to TRBD1. The origin of this receptor is a man between 18 and 35 years old who had recovered from COVID-19. The CDR3 DNA sequence: TGTGCCACCTCCCCGGGGGACAGGGGCACTGAAGCTTTCTTT. Translation gives CATSPGDRGTEAFF.